Each of the 10 T cell receptor beta chains below was sequenced from the same sample in a study of blood T cells in healthy people across ages. Primers used in a second PCR of roughly 6 to 12 cycles were a sample-barcoded 5' primer and a J-beta primer mix. TCRdb passed the 5' RACE reads through MiXCR, listing each CDR3 protein once. The table records 1.5 million to 1.8 million distinct CDR3 sequences, 35% to 45% of them present only once. The sample comprised blood. Receptors originate from a woman aged 18-29 years in good health.

This chain uses TRBV28 with TRBJ1-6, with 7 bases aligning to TRBD1. This CDR3 contains 15 residues. From germline, CDR1 is MDHEN and CDR2 SYDVKM. The trim removed 4 bases at V and 5 bases at J, leaving 5 bases unmatched. The DNA for the CDR3 is TGTGCCAGCAGTTCAGCCGGGACAGATAATTCACCCCTCCACTTT. It translates to CASSSAGTDNSPLHF.

The chain is built from TRBV10-3 and TRBJ2-3, with D uncertain. This CDR3 spans 15 amino acids. From germline, CDR1 is ENHRY and CDR2 SYGVKD. V lost 5 bases and J 5 bases, leaving 17 bases between the germline ends. The CDR3 nucleotides read TGTGCCATCAGTCCGCGATTAGGAATAGGAGATACGCAGTATTTT. This sequence encodes CAISPRLGIGDTQYF.

The rearrangement uses TRBV20-1 and TRBJ2-5, with D hard to call. The CDR3 loop spans 13 amino acids. Looked up from germline, CDR1 is DFQATT and CDR2 is SNEGSKA (reference sequence). V dropped 0 bases and J dropped 2 bases, with 7 bases sitting between them. CDR3 nucleotide sequence: TGCAGTGCTAGAGAAGGACCACAAGAGACCCAGTACTTC. The encoded protein is CSAREGPQETQYF.

The gene calls are TRBV19 and TRBJ2-1; tentatively, D is TRBD2 (6 bases). Trimming pared 5 bases from V and 8 bases from J, leaving 34 bases between. CDR1 is LNHDA, CDR2 SQIVND, per germline (reference sequence). The CDR3 extends over 20 amino acids. CDR3 sequence (DNA): TGTGCCAGTAGTTCCGGCCCCTGGGCGCGGGATGTTCATTTTGGGGATGAGCAGTTCTTC. Translation: CASSSGPWARDVHFGDEQFF.

A few counts support this clonotype. This chain uses TRBV4-2 with TRBJ1-2, with 9 bases identical to TRBD1. Trimming cost V 3 bases and J 5 bases; bases outside gene matches: 10. Germline V lookup: CDR1 LGHNA, CDR2 YNFKEQ. This CDR3 is built from 16 residues. The CDR3 spells CASSHTDGQGIYGYTF. DNA of the CDR3: TGTGCCAGCAGCCATACCGATGGACAGGGGATTTATGGCTACACCTTC.

The gene calls are TRBV7-9 and TRBJ2-1, with D unresolved. Trimming cost V 1 base and J 1 base, with 8 bases left between them. CDR3 length equals 15 residues. CDR1 is SEHNR and CDR2 is FQNEAQ in the germline V gene (reference sequence). CDR3 region: CASSLGDGSYNEQFF. The CDR3 DNA sequence: TGTGCCAGCAGCTTAGGCGACGGTTCCTACAATGAGCAGTTCTTC.

This rearrangement joins TRBV20-1 to TRBJ2-1; no reliable D call. CDR1 and CDR2 from the germline V gene are DFQATT and SNEGSKA (reference sequence). The CDR3 has 15 residues. Trimming took off 6 bases at V and 0 bases at J, with 15 bases between the two ends. CDR3 sequence reads: CSAILGRSSYNEQFF. The CDR3 region has the DNA TGCAGTGCCATACTCGGACGGAGCTCCTACAATGAGCAGTTCTTC.

This clonotype showed up just a few times. The rearrangement joins TRBV5-4 to TRBJ2-3; D unresolved. Trimming took off 0 bases at V and 8 bases at J, with 7 bases between the two ends. The CDR3 is made up of 12 amino acids. Germline CDR1 and CDR2: SGHNT and YYREEE (reference sequence). The CDR3 bases are TGTGCCAGCAGCTTGGAGGCTGGTACGCAGTATTTT. Translation: CASSLEAGTQYF.

There are a few counts of this clonotype. The J gene is TRBJ2-5, the V gene TRBV29-1, with D possibly matching TRBD1 (6 bases). V was cut by 2 bases and J by 6 bases, with 10 bases left in between. This CDR3 region has 12 residues. Germline V gene sequence: CDR1 SQVTM, CDR2 ANQGSEA. The CDR3: CSVENQGQTQYF. The CDR3 nucleotides read TGCAGCGTTGAAAATCAGGGGCAGACCCAGTACTTC.

The chain links TRBV5-1 to TRBJ2-7, with TRBD2 matching 8 bases. The CDR3 length is 16 residues. V lost 0 bases to trimming and J lost 3 bases; unmatched junction nucleotides: 8. The V gene's germline CDR1 is SGHRS and CDR2 YFSETQ. CDR3 sequence reads: CASSLDVAGLGYEQYF. CDR3 bases: TGCGCCAGCAGCTTGGATGTAGCGGGACTGGGCTACGAGCAGTACTTC.